These 8 T cell receptor beta chains share one sample of origin, sequenced in a study of blood T cells in healthy people across ages. PCR was performed a second time for about 6 to 12 cycles using a sample-barcoded 5' primer and a J-beta primer mix. TCRdb reanalysed the 5' RACE reads using MiXCR and keeps one entry per CDR3 protein. The profile shows about 1.6 million distinct CDR3 sequences, around 35% of them singletons. The sample comprised blood. These receptors were collected from a woman under 40 in good health.

This clonotype turned up a few times. This sequence joins TRBV27 and TRBJ2-1; the D gene is possibly TRBD1 (5 bases). Germline V gene data show CDR1 as MNHEY and CDR2 as SMNVEV (reference sequence). The CDR3 consists of 15 residues. Trimming cost V 3 bases and J 8 bases, with 17 bases left between them. DNA of the CDR3: TGTGCCAGCAGTTTCCAGGGTTTCTTTCTAGATGAGCAGTTCTTC. It encodes CASSFQGFFLDEQFF.

The chain is built from TRBV12-3 or TRBV12-4 and TRBJ1-5; D is possibly TRBD1 (5 bases). V dropped 3 bases and J dropped 5 bases, with 14 bases sitting between them. This CDR3 region has 15 residues. CDR3 sequence (DNA): TGTGCCAGCAGTTTGGGGCAGGCTTCGGATCAGCCCCAGCATTTT. Translated, it gives CASSLGQASDQPQHF.

In its sample, this clonotype was seen a few times. V usage is TRBV10-3 and J usage is TRBJ2-1, with 8 bases matching TRBD2. Germline V CDR1 and CDR2: ENHRY, SYGVKD. The CDR3 has 15 amino acids. Trimming at V came to 3 bases and at J to 10 bases, leaving 11 bases not matched to a gene. The CDR3 coding sequence is TGTGCCATCAGTGAAGCCAGCGGGAGCGGAGAGGAGCAGTTCTTC. It specifies CAISEASGSGEEQFF.

The chain couples TRBV7-8 to TRBJ2-1; D is undetermined. This CDR3 is built from 17 residues. Trimming cost V 5 bases and J 5 bases, with 22 bases left between them. Germline assignment: CDR1 SGHVS and CDR2 FQNEAQ. For the CDR3, the DNA is TGTGCCAGCAGCCAAAACCCGCCCGGGTGGAAAGACAATGAGCAGTTCTTC. Amino acid sequence: CASSQNPPGWKDNEQFF.

This clonotype was detected many times. J is TRBJ2-3 and V is TRBV24-1, with D perhaps given as TRBD1 or TRBD2 (5 bases each). The CDR3 consists of 13 residues. V lost 4 bases and J 5 bases, leaving 9 bases between the germline ends. Germline assignment: CDR1 KGHDR and CDR2 SFDVKD. The CDR3 is CATSERGRDTQYF. In DNA, the CDR3 is TGTGCCACCAGTGAACGGGGCCGAGATACGCAGTATTTT.

This clonotype appeared a few times. This chain joins TRBV28 and TRBJ2-5; TRBD1 matches at 8 bases. Germline lookup yields CDR1 MDHEN and CDR2 SYDVKM. V shed 4 bases and J 5 bases; nucleotides not matched to a gene: 9. This CDR3 contains 15 residues. CDR3 loop: CASSSYRTGSETQYF. The CDR3 nucleotides read TGTGCCAGCAGTTCCTATAGGACAGGGTCGGAGACCCAGTACTTC.

The rearrangement links TRBV12-3 or TRBV12-4 to TRBJ1-2, with 10 bases that match TRBD1. The V segment lost 7 bases and the J segment 6 bases; nucleotides outside the gene matches: 14. The CDR3 is made up of 16 amino acids. CDR3 in DNA: TGTGCCAGCAATCCCTCTGGACAGGGGGTACGCAATGGCTACACCTTC. Protein sequence: CASNPSGQGVRNGYTF.

The V call is TRBV30, the J call TRBJ1-2, with D hard to call. V was cut by 1 base and J by 7 bases, with 19 bases left in between. This CDR3 comprises 15 residues. The V gene's germline CDR1 is GTSNPN and CDR2 SVGIG (reference sequence). The CDR3 is CAWSAIRGLWSGYTF. The CDR3 DNA follows: TGTGCCTGGAGTGCCATACGAGGGCTCTGGTCTGGCTACACCTTC.